This T cell receptor beta chain was identified during a study of Ad26.COV2.S vaccination and SARS-CoV-2 variants. About the study: The authors gave Ad26.COV2.S intramuscularly, either once or twice 56 days apart.

Regarding the study as a whole: Total T cell responses were possibly underestimated by TCR breadth and depth analyses.

The CDR3 spans 13 residues. CDR1 and CDR2 (germline): LNHDA, SQIVND (reference sequence). V was pared by 2 bases and J by 4 bases, with 8 bases between. Concerning this clone itself: As yet, its antigen is unknown.

Treatment in this sample: roughly 20 received Ad26.COV2.S at low or high dose, single or two shots; a few received placebo; per-sample allocation not given. Samples came from day 63 after the first vaccine or placebo injection. Vaccination used an Ad26 vector expressing Wuhan-strain SARS-CoV-2 spike. The repertoire was sequenced with immunoSEQ multiplex PCR; TCRdb's copy has only in-frame clones and lacks some. The profile shows 350,000 to 550,000 clones, roughly 87% of them singletons. The chain combines TRBV19 with TRBJ1-2; TRBD1 might be the D (5 bases). This TCR was recovered from a person aged 18-65 years who received the Ad26.COV2.S COVID-19 vaccine or a placebo. The sample in question was peripheral blood, obtained in a trial of Ad26.COV2.S vaccine versus placebo. CDR3 in amino acids: CASSIQGSYGYTF. CDR3 DNA sequence: TGTGCCAGTAGTATACAGGGTTCCTATGGCTACACCTTC. The whole variable domain, filled in from reference TRBV19 and TRBJ1-2, reads DGGITQSPKYLFRKEGQNVTLSCEQNLNHDAMYWYRQDPGQGLRLIYYSQIVNDFQKGDIAEGYSVSREKKESFPLTVTSAQKNPTAFYLCASSIQGSYGYTFGSGTRLTVV.